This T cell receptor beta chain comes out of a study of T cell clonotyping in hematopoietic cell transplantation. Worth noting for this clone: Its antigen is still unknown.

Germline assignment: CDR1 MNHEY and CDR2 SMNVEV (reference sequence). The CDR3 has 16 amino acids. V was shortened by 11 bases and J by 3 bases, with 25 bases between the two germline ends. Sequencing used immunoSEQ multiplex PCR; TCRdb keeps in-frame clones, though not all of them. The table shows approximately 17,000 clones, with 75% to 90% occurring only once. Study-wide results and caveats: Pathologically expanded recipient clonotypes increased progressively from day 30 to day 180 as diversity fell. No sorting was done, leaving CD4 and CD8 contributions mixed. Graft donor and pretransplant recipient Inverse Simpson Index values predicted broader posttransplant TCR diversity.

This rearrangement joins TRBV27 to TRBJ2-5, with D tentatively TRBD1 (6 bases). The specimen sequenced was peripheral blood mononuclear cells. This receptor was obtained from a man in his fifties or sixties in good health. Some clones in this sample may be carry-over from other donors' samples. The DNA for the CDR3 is TGTGCCGGGCAGGCTCCCCAGCCCTACAGGGAAGAGACCCAGTACTTC. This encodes CAGQAPQPYREETQYF.